This record looks at one T cell receptor (beta chain) sequence and its context. There is no known antigen for this receptor. This may come from a read error, since a much larger clone is one base off. Lymph node samples came from the axillary draining lymph nodes of breast cancer patients. The source of the sample is a study of breast tumors, draining lymph nodes, adjacent tissues (dated by TCRdb to 2016 to 2017). In terms of the full investigation: The study compared TCR beta repertoires across tumor, adjacent nontumor tissue and axillary lymph nodes from breast cancer patients. In human breast cancer, the study set out to assess how tumor, surrounding tissue and draining lymph node repertoires relate to one another and whether T cells might be exchanged between them.

Including the terminal cysteine and phenylalanine, the CDR3 comprises 14 residues. The kept DNA is CDR3 alone, 42 bases in frame from the first base. The germline V gene (reference sequence) specifies WNHNN as CDR1 and SYGVQD as CDR2. Sequencer: Illumina HiSeq 2000. Multiplex PCR amplification was used to generate the TCR beta chain libraries. High-throughput sequencing was used to analyze the amplified TCR beta chain products. Using fastp at Q25 and MiXCR, TCRdb reprocessed the public reads and kept productive beta chains. Identical CDR3 protein sequences are pooled into one entry, listed with their most common genes and DNA. This sample is represented by about 130,000 distinct CDR3 sequences; about a fifth of them were singletons. Jointly, the top ten make up just over 2.5% of the sample. Broader findings and caveats from the paper: Tumor T-cell repertoires showed less diversity than lymph node repertoires and more diversity than nontumor tissue repertoires, and tumor T-cell repertoires showed preferential V and J gene usage. Tumor and nontumor tissue repertoires were found to be significantly more similar in luminal-like than in basal-like breast cancer. The conclusion that tumor T cells originate in lymph nodes was framed as consistent with a hypothesis rather than directly demonstrated. The data were judged consistent with most tumor T cells deriving from the lymph node and then expanding within tumor tissue.

The specimen sequenced was axillary lymph node tissue. This receptor chain uses TRBV10-1 and TRBJ2-2; the D region may be TRBD1 or TRBD2, each matching 5 bases equally. The TCR originated in a female donor with breast cancer. Some clones in this sample may be carry-over from other donors' samples. The CDR3: CASRRDQNTGELSF. The nucleotide sequence is given as TGCGCCAGTAGACGGGACCAGAACACCGGGGAGCTGTCTTTT.